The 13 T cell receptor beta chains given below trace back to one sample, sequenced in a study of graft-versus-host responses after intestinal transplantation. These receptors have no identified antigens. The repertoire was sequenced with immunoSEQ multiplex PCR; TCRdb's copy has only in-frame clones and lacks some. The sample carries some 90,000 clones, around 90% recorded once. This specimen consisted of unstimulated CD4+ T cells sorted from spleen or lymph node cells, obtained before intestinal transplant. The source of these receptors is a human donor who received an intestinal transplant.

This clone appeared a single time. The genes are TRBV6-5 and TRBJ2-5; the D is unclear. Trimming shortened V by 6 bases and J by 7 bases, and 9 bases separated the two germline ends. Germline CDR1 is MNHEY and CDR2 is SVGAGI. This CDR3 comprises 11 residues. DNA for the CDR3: TGTGCCAGCAGATCGGTTGGGACCCAGTACTTC. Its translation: CASRSVGTQYF.

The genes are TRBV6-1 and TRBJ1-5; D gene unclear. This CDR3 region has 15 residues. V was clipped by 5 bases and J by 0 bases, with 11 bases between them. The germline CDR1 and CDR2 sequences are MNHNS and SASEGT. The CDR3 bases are TGTGCCAGCAGTTTGACAACGTATAGCAATCAGCCCCAGCATTTT. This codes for CASSLTTYSNQPQHF.

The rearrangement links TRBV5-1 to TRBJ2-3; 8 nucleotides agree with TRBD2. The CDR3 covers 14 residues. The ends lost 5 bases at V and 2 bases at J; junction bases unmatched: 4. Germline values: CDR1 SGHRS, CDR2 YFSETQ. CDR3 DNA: TGCGCCAGCAGACAGCGGGGGTACACAGATACGCAGTATTTT. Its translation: CASRQRGYTDTQYF. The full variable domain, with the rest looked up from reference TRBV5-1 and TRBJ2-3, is KAGVTQTPRYLIKTRGQQVTLSCSPISGHRSVSWYQQTPGQGLQFLFEYFSETQRNKGNFPGRFSGRQFSNSRSEMNVSTLELGDSALYLCASRQRGYTDTQYFGPGTRLTVL.

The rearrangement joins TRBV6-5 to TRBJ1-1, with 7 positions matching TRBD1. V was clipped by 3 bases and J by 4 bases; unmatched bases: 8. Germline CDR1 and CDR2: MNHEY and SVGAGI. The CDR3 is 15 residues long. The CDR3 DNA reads TGTGCCAGCAGTTATGATCCCGACAGGGTCACTGAAGCTTTCTTT. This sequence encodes CASSYDPDRVTEAFF.

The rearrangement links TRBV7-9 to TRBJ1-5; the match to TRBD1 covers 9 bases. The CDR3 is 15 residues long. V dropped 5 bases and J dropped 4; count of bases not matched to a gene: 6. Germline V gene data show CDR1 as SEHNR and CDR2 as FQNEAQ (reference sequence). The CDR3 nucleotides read TGTGCCAGCAGCCCGCCGGGGACAGGGAATCAGCCCCAGCATTTT. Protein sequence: CASSPPGTGNQPQHF.

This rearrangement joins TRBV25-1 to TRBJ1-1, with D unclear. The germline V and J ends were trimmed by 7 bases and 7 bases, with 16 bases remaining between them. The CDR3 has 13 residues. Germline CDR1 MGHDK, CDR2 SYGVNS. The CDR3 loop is CASKNQNSGEAFF. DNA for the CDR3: TGTGCCAGCAAGAACCAAAACAGTGGTGAAGCTTTCTTT.

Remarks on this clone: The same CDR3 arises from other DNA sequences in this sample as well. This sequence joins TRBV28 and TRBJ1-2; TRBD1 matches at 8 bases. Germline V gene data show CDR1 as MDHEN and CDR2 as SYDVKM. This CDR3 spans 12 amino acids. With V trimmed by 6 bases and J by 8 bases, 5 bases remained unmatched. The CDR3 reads CASSRQGNGYTF. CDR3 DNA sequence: TGTGCCAGCAGCCGACAGGGGAACGGCTACACCTTC.

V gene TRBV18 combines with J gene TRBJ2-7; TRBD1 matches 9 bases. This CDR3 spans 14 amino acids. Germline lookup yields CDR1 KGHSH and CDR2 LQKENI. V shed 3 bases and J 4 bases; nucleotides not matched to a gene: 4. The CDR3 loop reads CASSPATGGYEQYF. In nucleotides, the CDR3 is TGTGCCAGCTCACCGGCGACAGGGGGGTACGAGCAGTACTTC.

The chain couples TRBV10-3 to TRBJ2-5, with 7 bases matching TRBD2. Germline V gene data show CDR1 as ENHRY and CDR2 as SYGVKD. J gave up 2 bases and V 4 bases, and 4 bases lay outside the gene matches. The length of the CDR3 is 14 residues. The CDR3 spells CAISAAGQQETQYF. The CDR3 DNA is TGTGCCATCAGTGCAGCGGGGCAACAAGAGACCCAGTACTTC.

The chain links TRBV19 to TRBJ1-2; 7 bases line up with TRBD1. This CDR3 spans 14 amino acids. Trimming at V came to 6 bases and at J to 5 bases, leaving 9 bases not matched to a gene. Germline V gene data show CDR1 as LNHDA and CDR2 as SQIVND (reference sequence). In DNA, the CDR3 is TGTGCCAGTAGGGTGCCGGACAGGACTTATGGCTACACCTTC. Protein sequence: CASRVPDRTYGYTF. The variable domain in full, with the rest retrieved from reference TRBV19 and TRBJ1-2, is DGGITQSPKYLFRKEGQNVTLSCEQNLNHDAMYWYRQDPGQGLRLIYYSQIVNDFQKGDIAEGYSVSREKKESFPLTVTSAQKNPTAFYLCASRVPDRTYGYTFGSGTRLTVV.

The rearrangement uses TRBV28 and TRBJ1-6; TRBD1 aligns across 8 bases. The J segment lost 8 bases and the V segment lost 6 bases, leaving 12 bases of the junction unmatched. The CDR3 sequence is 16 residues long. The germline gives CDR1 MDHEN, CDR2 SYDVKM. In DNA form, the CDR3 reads TGTGCCAGCAGAGGGGGGGGGACAGGCCGGCATTCACCCCTCCACTTT. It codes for CASRGGGTGRHSPLHF.

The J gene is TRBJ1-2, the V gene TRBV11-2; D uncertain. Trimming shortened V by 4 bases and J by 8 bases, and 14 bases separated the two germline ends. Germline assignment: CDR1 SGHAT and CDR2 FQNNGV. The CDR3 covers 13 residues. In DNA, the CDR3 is TGTGCCAGCAGCTCGAACATTGGTTTCGGCTACACCTTC. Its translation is CASSSNIGFGYTF.

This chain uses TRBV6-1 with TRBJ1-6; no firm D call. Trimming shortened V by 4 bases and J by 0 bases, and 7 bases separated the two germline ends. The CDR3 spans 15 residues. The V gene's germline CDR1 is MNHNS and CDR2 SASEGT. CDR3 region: CASSVQSSYNSPLHF. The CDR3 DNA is TGTGCCAGCAGTGTACAGAGCTCCTATAATTCACCCCTCCACTTT.